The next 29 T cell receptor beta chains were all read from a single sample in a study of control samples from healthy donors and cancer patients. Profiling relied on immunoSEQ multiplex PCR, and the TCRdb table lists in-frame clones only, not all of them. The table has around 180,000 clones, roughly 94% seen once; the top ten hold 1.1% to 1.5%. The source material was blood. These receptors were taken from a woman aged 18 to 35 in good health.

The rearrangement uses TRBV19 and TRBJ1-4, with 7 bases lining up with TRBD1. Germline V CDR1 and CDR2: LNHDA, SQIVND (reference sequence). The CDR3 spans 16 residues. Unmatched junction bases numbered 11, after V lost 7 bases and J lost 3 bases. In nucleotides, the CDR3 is TGTGCCAGTACGGAAGGGGGCGCGAGACCTAATGAAAAACTGTTTTTT. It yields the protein CASTEGGARPNEKLFF.

CDR3 amino acids: CASSYSQRSYNEQFF. The CDR3 DNA follows: TGTGCCAGCAGTTATTCGCAGCGCTCCTACAATGAGCAGTTCTTC. This chain joins TRBV6-2 or TRBV6-3 and TRBJ2-1; no clear D gene. The length of the CDR3 is 15 residues. Germline lookup yields CDR1 MNHEY and CDR2 SVGEGT. Trimming removed 3 bases from V and 0 bases from J, with 9 bases in between.

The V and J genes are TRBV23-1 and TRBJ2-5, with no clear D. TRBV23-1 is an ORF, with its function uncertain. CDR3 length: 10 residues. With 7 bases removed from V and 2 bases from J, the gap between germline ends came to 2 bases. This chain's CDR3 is CASIQETQYF. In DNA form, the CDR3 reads TGCGCCAGCATACAAGAGACCCAGTACTTC.

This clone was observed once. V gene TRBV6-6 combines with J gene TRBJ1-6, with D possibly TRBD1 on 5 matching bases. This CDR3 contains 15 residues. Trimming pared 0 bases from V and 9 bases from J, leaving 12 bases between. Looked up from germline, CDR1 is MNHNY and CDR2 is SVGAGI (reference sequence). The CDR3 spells CASSYSGEGGSPLHF. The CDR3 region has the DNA TGTGCCAGCAGTTACTCGGGGGAGGGTGGTTCACCCCTCCACTTT.

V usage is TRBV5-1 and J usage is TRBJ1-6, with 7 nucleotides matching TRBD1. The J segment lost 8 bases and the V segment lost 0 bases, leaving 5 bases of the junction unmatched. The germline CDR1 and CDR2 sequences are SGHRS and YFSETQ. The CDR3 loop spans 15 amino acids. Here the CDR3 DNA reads TGCGCCAGCAGCTTGGCCCCAGGGGGAGATTCACCCCTCCACTTT. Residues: CASSLAPGGDSPLHF.

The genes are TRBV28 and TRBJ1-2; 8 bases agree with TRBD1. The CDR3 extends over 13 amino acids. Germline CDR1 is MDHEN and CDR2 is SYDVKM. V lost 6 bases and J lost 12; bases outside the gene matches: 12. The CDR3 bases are TGTGCCAGCAGCACCGGACAGGGACTCCCGAACACCTTC. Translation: CASSTGQGLPNTF.

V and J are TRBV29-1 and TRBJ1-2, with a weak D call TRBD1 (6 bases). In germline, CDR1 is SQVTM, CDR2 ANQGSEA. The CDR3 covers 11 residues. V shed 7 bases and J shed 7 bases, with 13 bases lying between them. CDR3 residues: CSASGTFGYTF. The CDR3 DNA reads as TGCAGCGCCTCCGGGACATTTGGCTACACCTTC. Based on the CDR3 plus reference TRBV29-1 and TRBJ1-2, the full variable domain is SAVISQKPSRDICQRGTSLTIQCQVDSQVTMMFWYRQQPGQSLTLIATANQGSEATYESGFVIDKFPISRPNLTFSTLTVSNMSPEDSSIYLCSASGTFGYTFGSGTRLTVV.

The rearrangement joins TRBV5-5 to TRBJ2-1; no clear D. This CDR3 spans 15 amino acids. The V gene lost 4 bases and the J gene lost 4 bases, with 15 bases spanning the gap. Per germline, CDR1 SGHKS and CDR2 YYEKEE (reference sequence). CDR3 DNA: TGTGCCAGCAGCCAAAACCCAGGACGGTACAATGAGCAGTTCTTC. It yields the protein CASSQNPGRYNEQFF.

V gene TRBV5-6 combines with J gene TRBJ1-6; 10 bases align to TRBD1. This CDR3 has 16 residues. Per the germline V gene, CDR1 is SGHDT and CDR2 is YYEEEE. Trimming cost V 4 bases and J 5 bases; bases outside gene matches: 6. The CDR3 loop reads CASSELGTGDNSPLHF. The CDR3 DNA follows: TGTGCCAGCAGCGAATTGGGGACAGGGGATAATTCACCCCTCCACTTT.

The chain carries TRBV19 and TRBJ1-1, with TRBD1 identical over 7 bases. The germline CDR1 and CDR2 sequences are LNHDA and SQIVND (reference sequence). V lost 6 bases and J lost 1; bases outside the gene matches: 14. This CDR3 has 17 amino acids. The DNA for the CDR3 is TGTGCCAGTAGGATTACCACAGGGGAAGGGTCGAACACTGAAGCTTTCTTT. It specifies CASRITTGEGSNTEAFF.

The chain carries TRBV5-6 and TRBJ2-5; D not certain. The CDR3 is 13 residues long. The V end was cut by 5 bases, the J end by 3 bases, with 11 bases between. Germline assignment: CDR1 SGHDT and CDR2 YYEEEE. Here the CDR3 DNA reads TGTGCCAGCAGGATCTTGATGGAAGAGACCCAGTACTTC. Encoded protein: CASRILMEETQYF.

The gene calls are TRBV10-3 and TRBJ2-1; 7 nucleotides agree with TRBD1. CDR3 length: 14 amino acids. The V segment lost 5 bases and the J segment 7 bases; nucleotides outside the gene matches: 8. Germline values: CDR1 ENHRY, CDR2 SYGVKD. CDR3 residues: CAISSTGADNEQFF. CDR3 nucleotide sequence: TGTGCCATCAGTTCTACAGGGGCGGATAATGAGCAGTTCTTC.

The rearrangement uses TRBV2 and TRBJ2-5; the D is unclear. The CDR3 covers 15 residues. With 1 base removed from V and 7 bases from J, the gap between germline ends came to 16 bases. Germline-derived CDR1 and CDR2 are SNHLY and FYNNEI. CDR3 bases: TGTGCCAGCAGTGAAGGGGAAGGCCTAGTTGCGACCCAGTACTTC. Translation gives CASSEGEGLVATQYF.

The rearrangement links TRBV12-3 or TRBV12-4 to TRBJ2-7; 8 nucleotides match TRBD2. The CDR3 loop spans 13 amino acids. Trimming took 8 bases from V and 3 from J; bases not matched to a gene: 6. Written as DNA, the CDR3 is TGTGCCAGCCGGTACGGGGGGGACTACGAGCAGTACTTC. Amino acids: CASRYGGDYEQYF.

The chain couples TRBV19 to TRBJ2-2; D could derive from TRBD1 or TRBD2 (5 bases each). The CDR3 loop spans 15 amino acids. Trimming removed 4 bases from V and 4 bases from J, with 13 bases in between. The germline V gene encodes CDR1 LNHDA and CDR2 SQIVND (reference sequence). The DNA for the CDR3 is TGTGCCAGTAGTAACCGGGGCAGGGCCACCGGGGAGCTGTTTTTT. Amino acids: CASSNRGRATGELFF.

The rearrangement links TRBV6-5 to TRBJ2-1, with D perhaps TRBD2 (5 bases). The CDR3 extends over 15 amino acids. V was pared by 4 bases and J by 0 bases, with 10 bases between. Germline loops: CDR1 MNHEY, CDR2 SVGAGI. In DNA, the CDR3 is TGTGCCAGCAGTTTACGGGGAAGCTCCTACAATGAGCAGTTCTTC. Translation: CASSLRGSSYNEQFF.

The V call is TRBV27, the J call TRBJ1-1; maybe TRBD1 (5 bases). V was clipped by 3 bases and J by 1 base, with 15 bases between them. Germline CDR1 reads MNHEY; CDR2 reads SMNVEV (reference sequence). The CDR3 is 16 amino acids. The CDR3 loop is CASSFPRGEPNTEAFF. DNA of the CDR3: TGTGCCAGCAGTTTCCCTCGAGGGGAACCGAACACTGAAGCTTTCTTT.

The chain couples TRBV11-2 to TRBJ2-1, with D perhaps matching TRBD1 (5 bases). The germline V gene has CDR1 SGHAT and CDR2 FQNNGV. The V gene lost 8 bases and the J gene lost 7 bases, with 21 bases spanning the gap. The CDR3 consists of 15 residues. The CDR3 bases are TGTGCCAGCGGATCTTACAGGATTGAGGCGAATGAGCAGTTCTTC. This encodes CASGSYRIEANEQFF.

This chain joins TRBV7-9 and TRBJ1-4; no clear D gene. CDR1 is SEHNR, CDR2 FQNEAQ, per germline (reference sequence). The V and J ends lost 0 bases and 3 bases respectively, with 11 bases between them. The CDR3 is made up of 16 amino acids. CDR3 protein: CASSLALRAANEKLFF. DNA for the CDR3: TGTGCCAGCAGCTTAGCGCTCCGGGCGGCTAATGAAAAACTGTTTTTT.

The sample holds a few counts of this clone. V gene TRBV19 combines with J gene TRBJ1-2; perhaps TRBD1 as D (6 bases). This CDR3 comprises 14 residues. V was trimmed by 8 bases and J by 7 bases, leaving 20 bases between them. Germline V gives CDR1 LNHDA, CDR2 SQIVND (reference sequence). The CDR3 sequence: CASRHLGGLGGYTF. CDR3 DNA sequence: TGTGCCAGTCGACACCTGGGGGGGCTGGGTGGCTACACCTTC. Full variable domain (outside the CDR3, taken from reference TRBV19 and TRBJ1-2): DGGITQSPKYLFRKEGQNVTLSCEQNLNHDAMYWYRQDPGQGLRLIYYSQIVNDFQKGDIAEGYSVSREKKESFPLTVTSAQKNPTAFYLCASRHLGGLGGYTFGSGTRLTVV.

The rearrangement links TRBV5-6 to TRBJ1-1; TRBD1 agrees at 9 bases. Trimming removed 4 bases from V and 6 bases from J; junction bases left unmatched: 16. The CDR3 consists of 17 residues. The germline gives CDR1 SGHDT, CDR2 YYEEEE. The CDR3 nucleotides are TGTGCCAGCAGCACGCCGGGACAGGGTCCCTTGGGATCTGAAGCTTTCTTT. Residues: CASSTPGQGPLGSEAFF.

The CDR3: CASSETSGGADTQYF. The DNA of the CDR3 is TGTGCCAGCTCCGAGACTAGCGGGGGGGCAGATACGCAGTATTTT. The chain has TRBV7-2 and TRBJ2-3, with 14 bases lining up with TRBD2. The CDR3 spans 15 residues. Germline V CDR1 and CDR2: SGHTA, FQGNSA. The ends lost 8 bases at V and 4 bases at J; junction bases unmatched: 5.

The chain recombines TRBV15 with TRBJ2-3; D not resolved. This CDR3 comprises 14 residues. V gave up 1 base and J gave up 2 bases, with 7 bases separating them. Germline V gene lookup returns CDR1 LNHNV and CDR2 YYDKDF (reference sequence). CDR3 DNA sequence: TGTGCCACCAGCAGAGTTGGATACACAGATACGCAGTATTTT. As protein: CATSRVGYTDTQYF.

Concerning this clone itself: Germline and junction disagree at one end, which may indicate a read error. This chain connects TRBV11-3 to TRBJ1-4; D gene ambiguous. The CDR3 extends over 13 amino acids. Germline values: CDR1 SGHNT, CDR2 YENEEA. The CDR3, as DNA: TGTGCCAGCAGCTTAGATTCGTACGCAGAGAGGACCTTT. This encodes CASSLDSYAERTF. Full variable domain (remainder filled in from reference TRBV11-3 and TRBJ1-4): EAGVVQSPRYKIIEKKQPVAFWCNPISGHNTLYWYLQNLGQGPELLIRYENEEAVDDSQLPKDRFSAERLKGVDSTLKIQPAELGDSAVYLCASSLDSYAERTFGSGTQLSVL.

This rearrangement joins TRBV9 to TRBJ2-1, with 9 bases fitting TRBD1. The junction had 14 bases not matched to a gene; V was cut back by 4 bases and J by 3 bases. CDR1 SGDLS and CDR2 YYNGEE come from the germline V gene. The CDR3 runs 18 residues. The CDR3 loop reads CASSTGQGRYELYNEQFF. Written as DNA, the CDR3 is TGTGCCAGCAGCACCGGACAGGGGCGCTACGAACTCTACAATGAGCAGTTCTTC.

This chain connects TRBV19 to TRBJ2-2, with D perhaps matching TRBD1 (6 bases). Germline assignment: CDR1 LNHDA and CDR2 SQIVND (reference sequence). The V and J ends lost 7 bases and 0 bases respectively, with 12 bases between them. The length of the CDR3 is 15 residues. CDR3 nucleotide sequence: TGTGCCAGTAATTGGGGGACATCGAACACCGGGGAGCTGTTTTTT. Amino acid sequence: CASNWGTSNTGELFF.

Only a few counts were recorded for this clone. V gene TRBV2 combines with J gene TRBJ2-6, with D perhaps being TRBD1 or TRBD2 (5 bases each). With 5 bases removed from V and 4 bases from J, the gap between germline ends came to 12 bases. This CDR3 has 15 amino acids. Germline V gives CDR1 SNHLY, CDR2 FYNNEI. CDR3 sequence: CASSPGGSGANVLTF. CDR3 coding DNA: TGTGCCAGCAGTCCTGGGGGAAGCGGGGCCAACGTCCTGACTTTC. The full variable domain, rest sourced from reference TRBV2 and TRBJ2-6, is EPEVTQTPSHQVTQMGQEVILRCVPISNHLYFYWYRQILGQKVEFLVSFYNNEISEKSEIFDDQFSVERPDGSNFTLKIRSTKLEDSAMYFCASSPGGSGANVLTFGAGSRLTVL.

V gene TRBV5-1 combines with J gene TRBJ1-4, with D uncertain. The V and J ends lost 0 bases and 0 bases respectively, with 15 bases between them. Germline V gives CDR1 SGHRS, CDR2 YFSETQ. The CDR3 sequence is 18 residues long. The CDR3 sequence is CASSLGRRALATNEKLFF. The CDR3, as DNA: TGCGCCAGCAGCTTGGGCCGACGGGCGCTAGCAACTAATGAAAAACTGTTTTTT. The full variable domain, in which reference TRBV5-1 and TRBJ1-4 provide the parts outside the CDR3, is KAGVTQTPRYLIKTRGQQVTLSCSPISGHRSVSWYQQTPGQGLQFLFEYFSETQRNKGNFPGRFSGRQFSNSRSEMNVSTLELGDSALYLCASSLGRRALATNEKLFFGSGTQLSVL.

The CDR3 region is CASQSSAGAYGYTF. In DNA, the CDR3 is TGTGCCAGCCAAAGCTCGGCAGGGGCCTATGGCTACACCTTC. The chain links TRBV5-8 to TRBJ1-2; D might be TRBD1 (6 bases). Trimming took 7 bases from V and 4 from J, leaving 17 bases between them. CDR1 is SGHTS, CDR2 YDEGEE, per germline. The CDR3 has 14 amino acids.